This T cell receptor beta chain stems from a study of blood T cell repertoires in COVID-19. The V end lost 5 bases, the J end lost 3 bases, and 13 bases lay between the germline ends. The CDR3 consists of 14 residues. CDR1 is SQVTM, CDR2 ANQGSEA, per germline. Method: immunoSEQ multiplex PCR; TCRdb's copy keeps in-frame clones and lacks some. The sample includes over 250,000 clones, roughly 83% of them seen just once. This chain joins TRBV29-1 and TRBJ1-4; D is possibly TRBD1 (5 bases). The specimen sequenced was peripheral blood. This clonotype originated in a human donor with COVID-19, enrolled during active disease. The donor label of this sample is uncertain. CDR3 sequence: CSVYRRAPNEKLFF. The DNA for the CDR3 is TGCAGCGTTTATCGCAGGGCTCCTAATGAAAAACTGTTTTTT.